A selection of T cell receptor beta chains follows, all from one sample in a study of T cell responses to AZD1222 COVID-19 vaccine. Using immunoSEQ multiplex PCR, the repertoire was profiled, and TCRdb retains in-frame clones only, with some absent. The data show more than 95,000 clones, around 91% seen once. The material sequenced was peripheral blood, taken 28 days after the second AZD1222 dose. The receptors come from an adult who received the AZD1222 COVID-19 vaccine. CDR3s include the opening cysteine and the closing phenylalanine or tryptophan. Each record gives: V gene, CDR3 protein.

V: TRBV10-3; CDR3: CAISPRGEFGNTIYF
V: TRBV27; CDR3: CATTTGANVLTF
V: TRBV4-1; CDR3: CASSPWGSDEKLFF
V: TRBV30; CDR3: CAWNIQGLPYEQYF
V: TRBV27; CDR3: CASSPQTGLSYEQYF
V: TRBV30; CDR3: CAWSDGWRPTAYEQYF
V: TRBV27; CDR3: CASKFLGTDYSNQPQHF
V: TRBV7-3; CDR3: CASKSAPMNTEAFF
V: TRBV6-6; CDR3: CASSYLEDVGTGELFF
V: TRBV7-9; CDR3: CASRGRNQETQYF
V: TRBV28; CDR3: CASTQTREKNSPLHF
V: TRBV5-1; CDR3: CASSLALMTLNTEAFF
V: TRBV2; CDR3: CASRGTRYSNQPQHF
V: TRBV7-2; CDR3: CASSRTSEYEQYF
V: TRBV5-1; CDR3: CASSLATDPYEQYF
V: TRBV6-5; CDR3: CASVDSGSVSNEQFF
V: TRBV7-2; CDR3: CASSSQGAVSEAFF
V: TRBV10-2; CDR3: CASSESGAQTRQYF
V: TRBV24-1; CDR3: CATSASGTHDSSGANVLTF
V: TRBV5-1; CDR3: CASSPTSTDTQYF
V: TRBV18; CDR3: CASSPEGLAGVLSWYNEQFF
V: TRBV5-1; CDR3: CASLKDGNSYNEQFF
V: TRBV27; CDR3: CASSILFTGANTGELFF
V: TRBV30; CDR3: CAWCLGDCYNEQFF
V: TRBV11-2; CDR3: CASSPRLVEETQYF
V: TRBV30; CDR3: CAGGRDRTDTQYF
V: TRBV28; CDR3: CASSFGTGVQPQHF
V: TRBV5-1; CDR3: CASSLVSRGAYEQYF
V: TRBV28; CDR3: CASTSGGAGYEQYF
V: TRBV2; CDR3: CASSEGHEAFF
V: TRBV5-1; CDR3: CASSLVTGANTGELFF
V: TRBV2; CDR3: CASLNDRNNEKLFF
V: TRBV5-4; CDR3: CASSGTGTGTPPISYEQYF
V: TRBV10-1; CDR3: CASARDSDTGELFF
V: TRBV24-1; CDR3: CATSDRDRLYNEQFF
V: TRBV28; CDR3: CASNSGGQGYSGNTIYF
V: TRBV10-3; CDR3: CAISESDRENEKLFF
V: TRBV29-1; CDR3: CSAEPVGREAFF
V: TRBV6-4; CDR3: CASSDGRSNSPLHF
V: TRBV5-1; CDR3: CASSLGMRPGHRISEQYF